The 22 T cell receptor beta chains reported below all come from one sample, sequenced in a study of T cells in Graves' hyperthyroidism and ophthalmopathy. Amplified TCR beta CDR3 regions derived from RNA transcripts. With the HTBI primer set, the TCR CDR3 went through a first round of RT-PCR. TCRdb reanalysed the multiplex PCR reads using MiXCR and keeps one entry per CDR3 protein. This sample carries 450,000 to 600,000 distinct CDR3 sequences, approximately 20% of them seen once, and the ten largest clones take roughly 47%. Material: blood. The receptors were sampled from a man aged 40-50 years with Graves' ophthalmopathy.

The V gene is TRBV10-3, the J gene TRBJ1-1; 9 bases agree with TRBD1. There are 15 residues in the CDR3. The J segment lost 3 bases and the V segment lost 3 bases, leaving 5 bases of the junction unmatched. From germline, CDR1 is ENHRY and CDR2 SYGVKD. CDR3 amino acids: CAISDSRTGDTEAFF. The CDR3 DNA reads TGTGCCATCAGTGACTCTCGGACAGGGGACACTGAAGCTTTCTTT.

This clonotype was found many times. CDR3 protein: CATRTGAYEQYF. CDR3 in DNA: TGTGCCACCAGGACAGGCGCCTACGAGCAGTACTTC. V is TRBV28 and J is TRBJ2-7; TRBD1 agrees at 7 bases. Germline CDR1 MDHEN, CDR2 SYDVKM. The V gene end was trimmed by 10 bases and the J gene end by 2 bases; junction bases not matched to a gene: 5. This CDR3 spans 12 amino acids.

The sample holds a few counts of this clonotype. The J gene is TRBJ2-5, the V gene TRBV7-6, with 9 bases fitting TRBD1. V trimming: 1 base; J trimming: 1 base; junction bases outside the gene matches: 1. In germline, CDR1 is SGHVS, CDR2 FNYEAQ. The CDR3 is 15 amino acids. For the CDR3, the DNA is TGTGCCAGCAGCTTAGTGGGACAGGGCCAAGAGACCCAGTACTTC. Amino acid sequence: CASSLVGQGQETQYF.

This clonotype came up many times. The chain employs TRBV2 and TRBJ2-4; unclear D gene. Germline CDR1 SNHLY, CDR2 FYNNEI. The CDR3 sequence is 16 residues long. Trimming removed 2 bases at V and 0 bases at J, with 11 bases between. The CDR3 DNA reads TGTGCCAGCAGTGAACAACTTCAGCCAGCCAAAAACATTCAGTACTTC. Amino acid sequence: CASSEQLQPAKNIQYF.

This clonotype was picked up many times. The chain links TRBV2 to TRBJ2-3, with 8 bases matching TRBD1. This CDR3 comprises 14 residues. CDR1 is SNHLY and CDR2 is FYNNEI in the germline V gene. J lost 6 bases, V lost 3 bases, and 5 bases had no gene match. As DNA, the CDR3 is TGTGCCAGCAGTGAGGGACAGGCTAGGGATACGCAGTATTTT. It encodes CASSEGQARDTQYF.

Comments on this clonotype: A much larger clone lies one base from this, so it may be a read error. The DNA of the CDR3 is TGTGCCAGCAGCTTAGCGGGACGGGGGCACGAGCAGTTCTTC. Translating it yields CASSLAGRGHEQFF. The chain joins TRBV2 to TRBJ2-1, with TRBD2 identical over 8 bases. Per germline, CDR1 SNHLY and CDR2 FYNNEI. The V gene end was trimmed by 6 bases and the J gene end by 10 bases; junction bases not matched to a gene: 11. The CDR3 totals 14 residues.

The V and J genes are TRBV5-6 and TRBJ2-6, with D maybe TRBD1 (5 bases). The V gene lost 3 bases and the J gene lost 2 bases, with 15 bases spanning the gap. Germline CDR1 is SGHDT and CDR2 is YYEEEE. The CDR3 contains 17 residues. In DNA form, the CDR3 reads TGTGCCAGCAGCTACGGACAACCCCTTGCTGGGGCCAACGTCCTGACTTTC. Its translation is CASSYGQPLAGANVLTF.

The table lists this clonotype with a few counts. The chain has TRBV15 and TRBJ2-5; D possibly corresponds to TRBD1 (5 bases). The length of the CDR3 is 15 residues. CDR1 and CDR2 (germline): LNHNV, YYDKDF (reference sequence). Trimming removed 2 bases from V and 1 base from J, with 11 bases in between. The CDR3 DNA sequence: TGTGCCACCAGCAGATCACCGGACACCCAAGAGACCCAGTACTTC. Translation: CATSRSPDTQETQYF.

This clonotype came up many times. This chain uses TRBV18 with TRBJ1-1; no definite D call. The V gene's germline CDR1 is KGHSH and CDR2 LQKENI. The CDR3 loop spans 13 amino acids. Between the trimmed V and J ends, which lost 3 bases and 2 bases, there was a span of 7 bases. CDR3 in DNA: TGTGCCAGCTCACCGAGGGATAACACTGAAGCTTTCTTT. This codes for CASSPRDNTEAFF.

The J gene is TRBJ1-5, the V gene TRBV12-3 or TRBV12-4; D call uncertain. There are 15 residues in the CDR3. With 6 bases removed from V and 5 bases from J, the gap between germline ends came to 17 bases. The CDR3 DNA reads TGTGCCAGCAGGACCTTAGGAGGACTTGATCAGCCCCAGCATTTT. Its protein is CASRTLGGLDQPQHF.

The V and J genes are TRBV5-5 and TRBJ2-5, with 9 positions matching TRBD2. V lost 0 bases, J lost 2 bases, and 5 bases stayed unmatched. Germline CDR1 is SGHKS and CDR2 is YYEKEE (reference sequence). The CDR3 has 16 amino acids. CDR3 DNA sequence: TGTGCCAGCAGCTTGGGGCTAGCGGGGAAACAAGAGACCCAGTACTTC. Translating gives CASSLGLAGKQETQYF.

The chain links TRBV5-1 to TRBJ2-2, with TRBD1 identical over 9 bases. The CDR3 sequence is 16 residues long. After removal of 7 bases from V and 4 bases from J, the junction contained 11 bases not matched to a gene. Germline assignment: CDR1 SGHRS and CDR2 YFSETQ. CDR3 in DNA: TGCGCCAGCTCGCAACAGGGGGCAGTTGGCACCGGGGAGCTGTTTTTT. Its protein product is CASSQQGAVGTGELFF.

This sequence joins TRBV30 and TRBJ1-6; the match to TRBD1 covers 7 bases. Germline V gives CDR1 GTSNPN, CDR2 SVGIG (reference sequence). V trimming: 1 base; J trimming: 6 bases; junction bases outside the gene matches: 9. The CDR3 has 16 residues. For the CDR3, the DNA is TGTGCCTGGAGTGCCCGACAGGGAATTACTAATTCACCCCTCCACTTT. Its protein is CAWSARQGITNSPLHF.

The chain has TRBV19 and TRBJ2-1; 7 bases are shared with TRBD2. Trimming took 5 bases from V and 15 from J; bases not matched to a gene: 13. From germline, CDR1 is LNHDA and CDR2 SQIVND (reference sequence). The CDR3 is 13 amino acids. The CDR3 nucleotides are TGTGCCAGTAGTCCGAGACTAGCCCGAGGGCGGTTCTTC. Translated, it gives CASSPRLARGRFF.

In DNA, the CDR3 is TGTGCCAGCAAAAAGAGCGGGAACACCGGGGAGCTGTTTTTT. Translating gives CASKKSGNTGELFF. The chain couples TRBV6-4 to TRBJ2-2; maybe TRBD2 (5 bases). The germline V gene encodes CDR1 MRHNA and CDR2 SNTAGT. The V and J ends lost 7 bases and 1 base respectively, with 10 bases between them. The length of the CDR3 is 14 residues.

Note on this clonotype: A read error may explain this, as a much larger clone is one base away. The rearrangement uses TRBV6-1 and TRBJ1-6; perhaps TRBD1 as D (6 bases). Trimming took 5 bases from V and 7 from J, leaving 12 bases between them. CDR3 length: 14 residues. Germline CDR1 reads MNHNS; CDR2 reads SASEGT. CDR3 coding DNA: TGTGCCAGCAGTATTCAGACAGGAAATTCACCCCTCCACTTT. Amino acid sequence: CASSIQTGNSPLHF.

About this clonotype: Germline is not matched at one junction end, which may reflect a read error. J is TRBJ2-1 and V is TRBV12-3 or TRBV12-4, with D unresolved. CDR3 size: 12 residues. CDR3 sequence: CTSTPWPGEQFF. CDR3 coding DNA: TGTACCAGCACCCCTTGGCCTGGTGAGCAGTTCTTC.

This clonotype was found many times. This rearrangement joins TRBV20-1 to TRBJ1-2; D gene ambiguous. The CDR3 loop spans 13 amino acids. The V end lost 1 base, the J end lost 4 bases, and 10 bases lay between the germline ends. The germline V gene encodes CDR1 DFQATT and CDR2 SNEGSKA (reference sequence). The CDR3 here is CSARGPESYGYTF. The CDR3 DNA follows: TGCAGTGCTAGAGGGCCAGAGAGCTATGGCTACACCTTC.

There are many counts of this clonotype. The rearrangement joins TRBV30 to TRBJ1-2; D remains ambiguous. Between the trimmed V and J ends, which lost 0 bases and 2 bases, there was a span of 7 bases. Germline lookup yields CDR1 GTSNPN and CDR2 SVGIG (reference sequence). This CDR3 spans 13 amino acids. The chain's CDR3 is CAWSVDGNYGYTF. The DNA for the CDR3 is TGTGCCTGGAGTGTAGACGGAAACTATGGCTACACCTTC.

This clonotype turned up a few times. The genes are TRBV3-1 and TRBJ2-2, with 16 positions matching TRBD2. This CDR3 has 19 amino acids. Germline V gene sequence: CDR1 LGHDT, CDR2 YNNKEL (reference sequence). V lost 3 bases, J lost 6 bases, and 10 bases stayed unmatched. CDR3 residues: CASSQWGLAGGRQAGELFF. The CDR3, as DNA: TGTGCCAGCAGCCAGTGGGGACTAGCGGGGGGGCGACAGGCCGGGGAGCTGTTTTTT.

The chain joins TRBV6-5 to TRBJ1-2; no reliable D call. Germline CDR1 is MNHEY and CDR2 is SVGAGI. This CDR3 has 13 residues. The V end was cut by 2 bases, the J end by 6 bases, with 10 bases between. The CDR3 region is CASSYGIFDGYTF. CDR3 bases: TGTGCCAGCAGTTACGGAATATTCGATGGCTACACCTTC.

This clonotype was counted a few times. The chain carries TRBV7-9 and TRBJ2-1; D is unresolved. Germline V gives CDR1 SEHNR, CDR2 FQNEAQ (reference sequence). V was clipped by 1 base and J by 1 base, with 14 bases between them. The CDR3 has 17 residues. CDR3 amino acids: CASSLGSLAVSYNEQFF. In DNA form, the CDR3 reads TGTGCCAGCAGCTTAGGTTCGCTGGCAGTATCCTACAATGAGCAGTTCTTC.